A single T cell receptor (beta chain) is shown here with its context. These data originate in a study of graft-versus-host responses after intestinal transplantation. Study background: The study gave all recipients anti-thymocyte globulin induction, then tacrolimus and steroids for approximately three years.

Data came from immunoSEQ multiplex PCR; TCRdb stores just in-frame clones and leaves some out. The sample has over 75,000 clones; about 84% are singletons. The CDR3 extends over 15 amino acids. V was trimmed by 4 bases and J by 6 bases, leaving 15 bases between them. From germline, CDR1 is MNHEY and CDR2 SVGAGI. The input for sequencing was PBMCs, taken 255 days after intestinal transplant. The receptor's source is a human patient who received an intestinal transplant, so some T cells may come from the graft donor. The chain uses TRBV6-5 and TRBJ2-2, with D perhaps matching TRBD1 (6 bases). CDR3 in amino acids: CASSSPGTWSGELFF. CDR3 DNA sequence: TGTGCCAGCAGTTCACCCGGGACATGGTCCGGGGAGCTGTTTTTT.